This T cell receptor beta chain emerged from a study of blood T cells in healthy people across ages. Findings of the study overall: There were more naive CD4+ cells and higher diversity in long-lived donors than in aged donors. Researchers deemed the diversity estimates from one million T cells underestimates. Per million T cells, TCR beta diversity dropped roughly linearly as age increased.

The trim removed 5 bases at V and 11 bases at J, leaving 12 bases unmatched. There are 14 residues in the CDR3. The germline CDR1 and CDR2 sequences are SEHNR and FQNEAQ (reference sequence). A remark on this clonotype: Its antigen remains unidentified.

The authors ran a second PCR of about 6 to 11 cycles using a sample-barcoded 5' primer and a J-beta primer mix. With 12 random nucleotides, a template-switch adaptor tagged each individual cDNA molecule. Using its own MiXCR run on the 5' RACE reads, TCRdb lists one record per CDR3 protein. The sample lists about 2 million distinct CDR3 sequences, 49% occurring once. The TCR sequence derives from a middle-aged woman in good health. The sample was blood. The chain recombines TRBV7-9 with TRBJ2-5; 9 nucleotides line up with TRBD2. CDR3: CASSTRLADNEQYF. As DNA, the CDR3 is TGTGCCAGCAGCACCCGACTAGCGGACAATGAGCAGTACTTC. Supplemented by reference TRBV7-9 and TRBJ2-5, the full variable domain reads DTGVSQNPRHKITKRGQNVTFRCDPISEHNRLYWYRQTLGQGPEFLTYFQNEAQLEKSRLLSDRFSAERPKGSFSTLEIQRTEQGDSAMYLCASSTRLADNEQYFGPGTRLLVL.